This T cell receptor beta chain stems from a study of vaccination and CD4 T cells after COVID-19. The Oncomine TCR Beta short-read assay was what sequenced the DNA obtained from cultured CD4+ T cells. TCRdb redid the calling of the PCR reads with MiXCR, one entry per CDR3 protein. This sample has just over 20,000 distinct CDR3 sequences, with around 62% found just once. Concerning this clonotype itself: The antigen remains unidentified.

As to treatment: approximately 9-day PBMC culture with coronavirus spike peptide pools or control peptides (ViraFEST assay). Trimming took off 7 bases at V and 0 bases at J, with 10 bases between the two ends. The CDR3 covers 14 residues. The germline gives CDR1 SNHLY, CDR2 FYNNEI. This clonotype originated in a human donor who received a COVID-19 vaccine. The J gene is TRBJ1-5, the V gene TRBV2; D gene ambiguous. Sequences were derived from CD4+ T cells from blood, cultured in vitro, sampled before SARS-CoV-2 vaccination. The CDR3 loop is CASNRQISNQPQHF. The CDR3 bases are TGTGCCAGCAACCGGCAGATTAGCAATCAGCCCCAGCATTTT.